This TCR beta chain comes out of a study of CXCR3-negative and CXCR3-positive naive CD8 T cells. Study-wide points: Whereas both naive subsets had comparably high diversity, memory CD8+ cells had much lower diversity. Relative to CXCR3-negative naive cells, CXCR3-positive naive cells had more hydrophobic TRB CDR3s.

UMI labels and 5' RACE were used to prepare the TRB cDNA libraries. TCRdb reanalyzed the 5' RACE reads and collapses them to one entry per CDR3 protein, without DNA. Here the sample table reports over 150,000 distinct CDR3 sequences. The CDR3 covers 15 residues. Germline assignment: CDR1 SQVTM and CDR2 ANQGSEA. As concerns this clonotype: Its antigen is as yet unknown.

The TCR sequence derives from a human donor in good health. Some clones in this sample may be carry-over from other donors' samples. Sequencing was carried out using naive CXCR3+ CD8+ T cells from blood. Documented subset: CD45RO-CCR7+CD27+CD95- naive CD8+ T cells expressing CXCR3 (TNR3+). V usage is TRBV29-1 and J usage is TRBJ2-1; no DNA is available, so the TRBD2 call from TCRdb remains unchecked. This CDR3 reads CSVLTGGISYNEQFF.